The next 20 T cell receptor beta chains were all read from a single sample in a study of vaccination effects on CD4 cells after COVID-19 (dated by TCRdb to between 2021 and 2024). Their antigen targets remain unknown. In the ViraFEST assay, PBMC were stimulated with viral peptide pools, and TCR sequencing was then used to find antigen-specific CD4+ T cell clonotypes based on their expansion. After more than nine days of culture, CD4+ T cells were isolated with the EasySep CD4+ T cell isolation kit. Negative nucleocapsid antibody results before and after vaccination confirmed that the healthy vaccine recipients had no prior SARS-CoV-2 infection. Receptor libraries were prepared by the immunoSEQ multiplex PCR assay. TCRdb stores this immuneACCESS table with in-frame sequences only. Part of the clones is absent; in the studies checked, under half of the shortfall reflects unresolved V genes, and no reason is known for the rest. This sample holds 35,000 to 40,000 clones; 66% were observed only once. Of the sample, about 15% falls within the top ten clones.

The sequences come from CD4+ T cells from PBMCs cultured with HCoV-OC43 spike peptides, collected before COVID-19 vaccination. Sample cell subset or site, as interpreted from the label and publication: HCoV-OC43 spike overlapping peptide pool stimulation. The receptor set was obtained from a human donor who received a COVID-19 vaccine.

CDR3 bases: TGTGCCAGCAGCCCAAGGGGGGTAATCGAGCAGTACTTC. It encodes CASSPRGVIEQYF. This rearrangement joins TRBV11-2 to TRBJ2-7, with D perhaps given as TRBD1 or TRBD2 (6 bases each). The CDR3 length is 13 residues. The germline V and J ends were trimmed by 5 bases and 6 bases, with 14 bases remaining between them. The V gene's germline CDR1 is SGHAT and CDR2 FQNNGV.

V and J are TRBV13 and TRBJ2-1, with unresolved D. V was trimmed by 4 bases and J by 7 bases, leaving 17 bases between them. This CDR3 comprises 15 residues. The germline gives CDR1 PRHDT, CDR2 FYEKMQ (reference sequence). The DNA of the CDR3 is TGTGCCAGCAGCTCCCGTCCCGGAATTCCAAATGAGCAGTTCTTC. Its translation is CASSSRPGIPNEQFF.

V gene TRBV6-5 combines with J gene TRBJ1-5; a possible D gene is TRBD1 (6 bases). The CDR3 sequence is 15 residues long. V dropped 0 bases and J dropped 7 bases, with 13 bases sitting between them. The germline V gene encodes CDR1 MNHEY and CDR2 SVGAGI. CDR3 region: CASSYSMGAGQPQHF. The CDR3 nucleotides are TGTGCCAGCAGTTACTCGATGGGGGCTGGGCAGCCCCAGCATTTT.

This clone occurred a few times. The chain uses TRBV5-1 and TRBJ2-7; 9 bases are a match to TRBD1. The CDR3 loop spans 15 amino acids. Germline V gene data show CDR1 as SGHRS and CDR2 as YFSETQ. Germline trimming cut 2 bases from V and 3 bases from J; bases unmatched to any gene: 6. CDR3 sequence reads: CASSLGQGQYYEQYF. The CDR3 coding sequence is TGCGCCAGCAGCTTAGGACAGGGGCAATACTACGAGCAGTACTTC.

This clone has more than one count but fewer than ten. The same CDR3 also results from other DNA sequences found in this sample. The chain employs TRBV15 and TRBJ2-5; D remains ambiguous. The CDR3 is 12 amino acids. Germline-derived CDR1 and CDR2 are LNHNV and YYDKDF (reference sequence). V gave up 0 bases and J gave up 4 bases, with 3 bases separating them. The CDR3 loop is CATSRDIETQYF. The DNA for the CDR3 is TGTGCCACCAGCAGAGATATAGAGACCCAGTACTTC.

V is TRBV5-1 and J is TRBJ2-3, with a weak D call TRBD1 (5 bases). The CDR3 spans 14 residues. Trimming took 1 base from V and 2 from J, leaving 8 bases between them. Germline V gene data show CDR1 as SGHRS and CDR2 as YFSETQ. CDR3 in amino acids: CASSLTGHTDTQYF. The CDR3 DNA reads as TGCGCCAGCAGCTTGACAGGCCACACAGATACGCAGTATTTT.

There are a few counts of this clone. This chain connects TRBV7-2 to TRBJ1-1; D might be TRBD1 (6 bases). V shed 3 bases and J shed 6 bases, with 14 bases lying between them. There are 14 residues in the CDR3. Germline V gene lookup returns CDR1 SGHTA and CDR2 FQGNSA. The CDR3 DNA sequence: TGTGCCAGCAGCTTGGTAGGGGGGAGGGCTGAAGCTTTCTTT. This codes for CASSLVGGRAEAFF.

The chain employs TRBV19 and TRBJ1-6; 7 positions match TRBD1. CDR1 is LNHDA and CDR2 is SQIVND in the germline V gene (reference sequence). This CDR3 region has 16 residues. The junction had 14 bases not matched to a gene; V was cut back by 5 bases and J by 10 bases. CDR3 loop: CASSSRGNQGGSPLHF. The CDR3 DNA is TGTGCCAGTAGTTCCAGGGGGAATCAGGGTGGATCACCCCTCCACTTT.

This clone was observed a few times. The chain carries TRBV2 and TRBJ1-5; TRBD1 agrees at 9 bases. The CDR3 contains 15 residues. The ends lost 5 bases at V and 3 bases at J; junction bases unmatched: 5. Germline V lookup: CDR1 SNHLY, CDR2 FYNNEI. Here the CDR3 DNA reads TGTGCCAGCAGTACCGGGACAGGGATCAATCAGCCCCAGCATTTT. Encoded protein: CASSTGTGINQPQHF.

This clone was detected once. V is TRBV24-1 and J is TRBJ1-2, with D unclear. The length of the CDR3 is 14 residues. Germline V CDR1 and CDR2: KGHDR, SFDVKD. Trimming shortened V by 2 bases and J by 0 bases, and 6 bases separated the two germline ends. The CDR3 here is CATSDWETNYGYTF. The CDR3 nucleotides read TGTGCCACCAGTGATTGGGAGACTAACTATGGCTACACCTTC.

This clone showed up many times. The V and J genes are TRBV7-8 and TRBJ1-5; the match to TRBD1 covers 7 bases. This CDR3 region has 14 residues. After removal of 5 bases from V and 2 bases from J, the junction contained 3 bases not matched to a gene. The germline gives CDR1 SGHVS, CDR2 FQNEAQ. The CDR3 sequence: CASSRDRGNQPQHF. Written as DNA, the CDR3 is TGTGCCAGCAGCCGAGACAGGGGCAATCAGCCCCAGCATTTT.

V gene TRBV5-5 combines with J gene TRBJ2-7; D tentatively reads TRBD1 or TRBD2 (6 bases each). The CDR3 is 15 amino acids. Germline CDR1 SGHKS, CDR2 YYEKEE (reference sequence). V was pared by 1 base and J by 1 base, with 12 bases between. The chain's CDR3 is CASSLPRGQSYEQYF. The CDR3 DNA reads TGTGCCAGCAGCTTGCCCCGGGGGCAATCCTACGAGCAGTACTTC.

V usage is TRBV3-1 (or the pseudogene TRBV3-2) and J usage is TRBJ1-1; D ambiguous. CDR1 and CDR2 (germline): LGHDT, YNNKEL (reference sequence). The CDR3 extends over 14 amino acids. Trimming removed 2 bases at V and 2 bases at J, with 9 bases between. The CDR3 DNA follows: TGTGCCAGCAGCCAACCAGGACCCAACACTGAAGCTTTCTTT. Protein product: CASSQPGPNTEAFF.

The V and J genes are TRBV6-4 and TRBJ1-1; no firm D call. Trimming pared 6 bases from V and 3 bases from J, leaving 14 bases between. This CDR3 is built from 14 residues. The germline CDR1 and CDR2 sequences are MRHNA and SNTAGT. This chain's CDR3 is CASRGDLWHTEAFF. The CDR3 DNA reads TGTGCCAGCAGGGGCGACTTATGGCACACTGAAGCTTTCTTT.

The table lists this clone with a few counts. CDR3 amino acids: CASSQGPFVFF. CDR3 bases: TGTGCCAGCAGCCAAGGACCCTTCGTCTTCTTC. The chain links TRBV3-1 (or the pseudogene TRBV3-2) to TRBJ2-1; D is unclear. Germline V gene sequence: CDR1 LGHDT, CDR2 YNNKEL (reference sequence). This CDR3 spans 11 amino acids. Trimming left V 1 base short and J 16 bases short, with 11 bases between.

In the case of this clone: At the DNA level, this CDR3 is encoded by other sequences in the same sample as well. The CDR3 DNA follows: TGCGCCAGCAGTGTAGCGGGGGGAAACAATGAGCAGTTCTTC. This gives the protein CASSVAGGNNEQFF. The chain is built from TRBV10-2 and TRBJ2-1, with 10 bases fitting TRBD2. Trimming at V came to 4 bases and at J to 5 bases, leaving 2 bases not matched to a gene. Germline V gives CDR1 WSHSY, CDR2 SAAADI. This CDR3 contains 14 residues.

This chain joins TRBV5-1 and TRBJ2-3; D is perhaps TRBD1 or TRBD2 (5 bases each). The V end lost 5 bases, the J end lost 4 bases, and 23 bases lay between the germline ends. This CDR3 is 17 amino acids long. CDR1 SGHRS and CDR2 YFSETQ come from the germline V gene. The CDR3 bases are TGCGCCAGCAGAAACGATTTGTGGGGGAGAGAGGCAGATACGCAGTATTTT. As protein: CASRNDLWGREADTQYF.

V usage is TRBV6-2 or TRBV6-3 and J usage is TRBJ1-1; a possible D gene is TRBD1 (5 bases). Trimming removed 2 bases at V and 7 bases at J, with 11 bases between. Per the germline V gene, CDR1 is MNHEY and CDR2 is SVGEGT. The CDR3 length is 13 residues. CDR3 sequence: CASSYNRGREAFF. CDR3 sequence (DNA): TGTGCCAGCAGTTACAATCGGGGACGTGAAGCTTTCTTT.

CDR3 nucleotides: TGTGCCAGCAGATCCTGGACTAGCGGGGGCAACTACAATGAGCAGTTCTTC. Translating it yields CASRSWTSGGNYNEQFF. V usage is TRBV11-2 and J usage is TRBJ2-1; 13 nucleotides agree with TRBD2. Losses at the gene ends were 6 bases for V and 3 bases for J; bases not matched to a gene: 8. This CDR3 is built from 17 residues. Germline V gives CDR1 SGHAT, CDR2 FQNNGV.

The gene calls are TRBV27 and TRBJ1-4, with TRBD1 matching 9 bases. CDR1 and CDR2 from the germline V gene are MNHEY and SMNVEV (reference sequence). This CDR3 comprises 18 residues. Losses at the gene ends were 7 bases for V and 0 bases for J; bases not matched to a gene: 12. For the CDR3, the DNA is TGTGCCAGCAAGCTAGTCCTGGGACAGGGTGCAACTAATGAAAAACTGTTTTTT. This codes for CASKLVLGQGATNEKLFF.